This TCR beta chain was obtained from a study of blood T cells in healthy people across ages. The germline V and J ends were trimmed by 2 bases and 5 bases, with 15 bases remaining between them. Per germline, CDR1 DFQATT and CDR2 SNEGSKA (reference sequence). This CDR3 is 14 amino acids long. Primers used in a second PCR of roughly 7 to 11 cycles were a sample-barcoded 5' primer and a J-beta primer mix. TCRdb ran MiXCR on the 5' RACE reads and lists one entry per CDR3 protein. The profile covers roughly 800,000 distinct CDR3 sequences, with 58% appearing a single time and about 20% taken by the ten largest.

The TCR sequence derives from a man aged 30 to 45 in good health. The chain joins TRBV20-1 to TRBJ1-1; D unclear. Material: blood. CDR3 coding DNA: TGCAGTGCTAGAAAGCTGTTTGAGGATACTGAAGCTTTCTTT. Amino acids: CSARKLFEDTEAFF.